Included here is one T cell receptor beta chain sequence, with context. The identical CDR3 is also encoded by other nucleotide sequences in the sample. Profiled with immunoSEQ multiplex PCR; TCRdb holds only in-frame clones, not every one. The data contain some 140,000 clones, roughly 86% of them singletons. CDR1 SNHLY and CDR2 FYNNEI come from the germline V gene. V was clipped by 7 bases and J by 1 base; unmatched bases: 1. CDR3 length equals 13 residues. The source of the sample is a study of cytomegalovirus exposure and HLA in healthy donors. Sequenced material: PBMCs. The clonotype was recovered from a woman aged 25 to 39 in good health and CMV-seronegative. The rearrangement joins TRBV2 to TRBJ1-5; 7 positions agree with TRBD1. CDR3 residues: CASKGQSNQPQHF. CDR3 DNA: TGTGCCAGCAAGGGACAGAGCAATCAGCCCCAGCATTTT.